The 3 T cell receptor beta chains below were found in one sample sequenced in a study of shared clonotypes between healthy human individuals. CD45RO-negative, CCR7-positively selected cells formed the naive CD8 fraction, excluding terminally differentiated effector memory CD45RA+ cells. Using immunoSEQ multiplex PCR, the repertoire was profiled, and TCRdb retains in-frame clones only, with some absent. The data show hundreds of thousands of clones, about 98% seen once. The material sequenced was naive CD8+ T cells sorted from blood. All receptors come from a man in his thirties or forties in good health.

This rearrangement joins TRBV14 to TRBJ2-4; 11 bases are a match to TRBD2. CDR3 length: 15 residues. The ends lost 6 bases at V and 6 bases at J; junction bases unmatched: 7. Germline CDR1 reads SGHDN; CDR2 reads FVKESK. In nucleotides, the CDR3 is TGTGCCAGCAGGAGTTCTAGCGGGAGGTCAAACATTCAGTACTTC. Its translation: CASRSSSGRSNIQYF.

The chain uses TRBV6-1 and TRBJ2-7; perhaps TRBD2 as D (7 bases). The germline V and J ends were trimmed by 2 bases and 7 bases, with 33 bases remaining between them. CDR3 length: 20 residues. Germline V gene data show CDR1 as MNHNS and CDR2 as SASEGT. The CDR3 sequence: CASSESAVFRKRDKYWEQYF. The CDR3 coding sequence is TGTGCCAGCAGTGAAAGCGCTGTATTTCGCAAGCGGGACAAGTACTGGGAGCAGTACTTC.

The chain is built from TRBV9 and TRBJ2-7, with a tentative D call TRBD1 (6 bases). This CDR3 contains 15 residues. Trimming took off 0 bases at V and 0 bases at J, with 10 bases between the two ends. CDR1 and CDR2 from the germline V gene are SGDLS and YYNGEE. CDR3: CASSVAQGTSYEQYF. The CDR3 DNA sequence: TGTGCCAGCAGCGTAGCACAGGGTACCTCCTACGAGCAGTACTTC.